The 3 T cell receptor beta chains reported below all come from one sample, sequenced in a study of T cells in Graves' hyperthyroidism and ophthalmopathy. The investigators amplified TCR beta CDR3 regions from RNA transcripts. During a first-round RT-PCR of the TCR CDR3, the HTBI primer set was used. TCRdb itself ran the multiplex PCR reads through MiXCR, one entry per CDR3 protein. The table records approximately 210,000 distinct CDR3 sequences, 17% of them present only once. Specimen: blood. The origin of the receptors is a man aged 45 to 65 with Graves' hyperthyroidism.

The J gene is TRBJ1-4, the V gene TRBV3-1; TRBD1 aligns across 8 bases. V lost 0 bases, J lost 4 bases, and 4 bases stayed unmatched. The CDR3 runs to 16 residues. CDR1 and CDR2 (germline): LGHDT, YNNKEL (reference sequence). CDR3 region: CASSQDQGTGNEKLFF. In nucleotides, the CDR3 is TGTGCCAGCAGCCAAGATCAAGGGACAGGTAATGAAAAACTGTTTTTT.

J is TRBJ2-7 and V is TRBV6-1; 7 bases are a match to TRBD2. The CDR3 is made up of 16 amino acids. CDR1 MNHNS and CDR2 SASEGT come from the germline V gene. The junction had 12 bases not matched to a gene; V was cut back by 3 bases and J by 4 bases. CDR3 protein: CASSDMGLSGKYEQYF. The CDR3 DNA is TGTGCCAGCAGTGATATGGGTTTGAGCGGGAAATACGAGCAGTACTTC.

This clonotype was seen ten or more times. J is TRBJ1-1 and V is TRBV3-1; D unclear. Germline assignment: CDR1 LGHDT and CDR2 YNNKEL (reference sequence). V was shortened by 2 bases and J by 0 bases, with 13 bases between the two germline ends. The length of the CDR3 is 16 residues. The CDR3 region is CASSQRSGGMNTEAFF. The CDR3 DNA follows: TGTGCCAGCAGCCAAAGGTCCGGCGGAATGAACACTGAAGCTTTCTTT.